This TCR beta chain is drawn from a study of T cell responses to AZD1222 COVID-19 vaccine. Looking at the study overall: Analyses pooled second doses at about 4 or about 12 weeks. General study results and limits: At baseline, just six AZD1222 recipients tested seropositive. With dominance at 160-218 and 743-854, vaccine-associated CD4 TCRs spanned spike.

The V end was cut by 2 bases, the J end by 4 bases, with 21 bases between. Looked up from germline, CDR1 is MNHEY and CDR2 is SMNVEV (reference sequence). The CDR3 has 17 residues. About this clone: Its matching antigen is unknown.

Only in-frame clones appear in the TCRdb table, and some are missing; sequencing was by immunoSEQ multiplex PCR. This sample carries approximately 110,000 clones, around 94% of them seen once, and the ten largest clones take roughly 2%. This material consisted of peripheral blood, taken on day 0 of AZD1222 vaccination. J is TRBJ2-7 and V is TRBV27; TRBD1 or TRBD2 may be the D gene (5 bases each). The clonotype was recovered from an adult in good health. CDR3 region: CASSLAQTRDGAYEQYF. DNA for the CDR3: TGTGCCAGCAGTTTAGCCCAAACCCGGGACGGAGCATACGAGCAGTACTTC.